The rows below give T cell receptor beta chains drawn from one sample of a study of T-cell memory formation after mild COVID-19. TCRdb re-analysed the 5' RACE reads in MiXCR, keeping a single row per CDR3 protein. The sample lists 470,000 or so distinct CDR3 sequences, 20% occurring once. The sample taken for sequencing was PBMCs or a T cell subset sorted from them (not recorded which). The receptors come from an adult woman who had mild COVID-19 (a few samples of this study predate the infection). Cell type and time point are not known. Each CDR3 is given with its conserved first and last residue. D genes are given only for firm matches. Rows give clone size only sometimes, using once, few, many, or a class for an expanded clone.

V gene: TRBV5-1
J gene: TRBJ2-7
D gene: -
CDR3 length: 14
clone size: few
CDR3 DNA: TGCGCCAGCAGCTTGTCGAGTGGGGCCTACGAGCAGTACTTC
CDR3 protein: CASSLSSGAYEQYF

V gene: TRBV20-1
J gene: TRBJ2-3
D gene: TRBD2
CDR3 length: 15
clone size: many
CDR3 DNA: TGCAGTGCGCGGGGGGGCTCGGGTTCCACAGATACGCAGTATTTT
CDR3 protein: CSARGGSGSTDTQYF

V gene: TRBV7-3
J gene: TRBJ2-5
D gene: TRBD2
CDR3 length: 17
clone size: few
CDR3 DNA: TGTGCCAGCAGCTTCGGGACTAGCGGGGGGGCGAGAGAGACCCAGTACTTC
CDR3 protein: CASSFGTSGGARETQYF

V gene: TRBV20-1
J gene: TRBJ2-7
D gene: TRBD1
CDR3 length: 13
clone size: -
CDR3 DNA: TGCAGTGCTACCCGGGACAGGAACTACGAGCAGTACTTC
CDR3 protein: CSATRDRNYEQYF

V gene: TRBV5-1
J gene: TRBJ2-2
D gene: -
CDR3 length: 15
clone size: few
CDR3 DNA: TGCGCCAGCAGCAGGACAACCCAGAGCACCGGGGAGCTGTTTTTT
CDR3 protein: CASSRTTQSTGELFF

V gene: TRBV6-1
J gene: TRBJ2-5
D gene: TRBD2
CDR3 length: 16
clone size: -
CDR3 DNA: TGTGCCAGCTCCGAAGGGGCGGGAGTTGCAGGGGAGACCCAGTACTTC
CDR3 protein: CASSEGAGVAGETQYF

V gene: TRBV30
J gene: TRBJ2-7
D gene: -
CDR3 length: 12
clone size: -
CDR3 DNA: TGTGCCTGGAGTCCTCCCTCCTACGAGCAGTACTTC
CDR3 protein: CAWSPPSYEQYF

V gene: TRBV18
J gene: TRBJ2-2
D gene: -
CDR3 length: 15
clone size: few
CDR3 DNA: TGTGCCAGCTCACCACGAAGCCGGCACACCGGGGAGCTGTTTTTT
CDR3 protein: CASSPRSRHTGELFF

V gene: TRBV5-1
J gene: TRBJ1-1
D gene: TRBD1
CDR3 length: 16
clone size: few
CDR3 DNA: TGCGCCAGCAGCCCCGGACAGGGGGTTGTGAACACTGAAGCTTTCTTT
CDR3 protein: CASSPGQGVVNTEAFF

V gene: TRBV12-3/TRBV12-4
J gene: TRBJ2-2
D gene: -
CDR3 length: 14
clone size: -
CDR3 DNA: TGTGCCAGCACTGTAGGGGGGGGCACCGGGGAGCTGTTTTTT
CDR3 protein: CASTVGGGTGELFF

V gene: TRBV12-3/TRBV12-4
J gene: TRBJ1-5
D gene: -
CDR3 length: 15
clone size: -
CDR3 DNA: TGTGCCAGCAGAGCTGGACGGTTTAGCAATCAGCCCCAGCATTTT
CDR3 protein: CASRAGRFSNQPQHF

V gene: TRBV9
J gene: TRBJ2-2
D gene: -
CDR3 length: 16
clone size: -
CDR3 DNA: TGTGCCAGCAGCGTAGAGGACATGGCGGACACCGGGGAGCTGTTTTTT
CDR3 protein: CASSVEDMADTGELFF

V gene: TRBV28
J gene: TRBJ2-7
D gene: -
CDR3 length: 13
clone size: -
CDR3 DNA: TGTGCCAGCAGTTCATTCCCCTCCTACGAGCAGTACTTC
CDR3 protein: CASSSFPSYEQYF

V gene: TRBV7-8
J gene: TRBJ1-1
D gene: -
CDR3 length: 16
clone size: -
CDR3 DNA: TGTGCCAGCAGCTTGAGCCCTCTCTGGGACGGAGGGGAAGCTTTCTTT
CDR3 protein: CASSLSPLWDGGEAFF

V gene: TRBV2
J gene: TRBJ1-5
D gene: -
CDR3 length: 13
clone size: -
CDR3 DNA: TGTGCCAGCAGTAGGGATAACAATCAGCCCCAGCATTTT
CDR3 protein: CASSRDNNQPQHF

V gene: TRBV6-1
J gene: TRBJ2-5
D gene: TRBD2
CDR3 length: 16
clone size: -
CDR3 DNA: TGTGCCAGCAGTGGACTAGCGGATGGGAGGGTGGAGACCCAGTACTTC
CDR3 protein: CASSGLADGRVETQYF

V gene: TRBV7-2
J gene: TRBJ2-3
D gene: -
CDR3 length: 15
clone size: many
CDR3 DNA: TGTGCCAGCAGCTTCGTGGGCGCTGGGACAGATACGCAGTATTTT
CDR3 protein: CASSFVGAGTDTQYF

V gene: TRBV15
J gene: TRBJ2-1
D gene: -
CDR3 length: 14
clone size: -
CDR3 DNA: TGTGCCACCATGGTCCAGGGGCTGATTGGTGAGCAGTTCTTC
CDR3 protein: CATMVQGLIGEQFF

V gene: TRBV7-9
J gene: TRBJ2-3
D gene: TRBD1
CDR3 length: 14
clone size: -
CDR3 DNA: TGTGCCAGCAGCTCACAGGGGTCGGGCGATACGCAGTATTTT
CDR3 protein: CASSSQGSGDTQYF

V gene: TRBV4-2
J gene: TRBJ2-7
D gene: TRBD2
CDR3 length: 16
clone size: few
CDR3 DNA: TGTGCCAGCAGCCAAGAATCTAGCGGGACCGTCTACGAGCAGTACTTC
CDR3 protein: CASSQESSGTVYEQYF

V gene: TRBV27
J gene: TRBJ1-4
D gene: -
CDR3 length: 14
clone size: few
CDR3 DNA: TGTGCCAGCAGTTTTAGACCGTTAAATGAAAAACTGTTTTTT
CDR3 protein: CASSFRPLNEKLFF

V gene: TRBV7-2
J gene: TRBJ2-1
D gene: TRBD2
CDR3 length: 17
clone size: -
CDR3 DNA: TGTGCCAGCAGCTTAGGGGGAGGGTGGGGCTCCTACAATGAGCAGTTCTTC
CDR3 protein: CASSLGGGWGSYNEQFF

V gene: TRBV7-3
J gene: TRBJ1-5
D gene: -
CDR3 length: 15
clone size: few
CDR3 DNA: TGTGCCAGCAGCCCCGGACTCCTTAGCAATCAGCCCCAGCATTTT
CDR3 protein: CASSPGLLSNQPQHF

V gene: TRBV20-1
J gene: TRBJ1-5
D gene: TRBD1
CDR3 length: 12
clone size: -
CDR3 DNA: TGCAGTGCTAGGGACAGGCATCAGCCCCAGCATTTT
CDR3 protein: CSARDRHQPQHF

V gene: TRBV5-1
J gene: TRBJ1-1
D gene: TRBD1
CDR3 length: 15
clone size: few
CDR3 DNA: TGCGCCAGCAGCCCACCGGACAGGGGGATCACTGAAGCTTTCTTT
CDR3 protein: CASSPPDRGITEAFF

V gene: TRBV12-3/TRBV12-4
J gene: TRBJ2-2
D gene: -
CDR3 length: 14
clone size: -
CDR3 DNA: TGTGCCAGCAGGACCGTCGAGAACACCGGGGAGCTGTTTTTT
CDR3 protein: CASRTVENTGELFF

V gene: TRBV6-4
J gene: TRBJ2-3
D gene: -
CDR3 length: 13
clone size: -
CDR3 DNA: TGTGCCAAATCAGGGGGGCGCACAGATACGCAGTATTTT
CDR3 protein: CAKSGGRTDTQYF

V gene: TRBV12-3/TRBV12-4
J gene: TRBJ1-1
D gene: -
CDR3 length: 13
clone size: many
CDR3 DNA: TGTGCCAGCAGTCCGGGCCAGGGGTCTGAAGCTTTCTTT
CDR3 protein: CASSPGQGSEAFF

V gene: TRBV5-1
J gene: TRBJ2-1
D gene: -
CDR3 length: 14
clone size: -
CDR3 DNA: TGCGCCAGCAGCTTGGCGGGGGTAAACAATGAGCAGTTCTTC
CDR3 protein: CASSLAGVNNEQFF

V gene: TRBV29-1
J gene: TRBJ2-3
D gene: -
CDR3 length: 14
clone size: few
CDR3 DNA: TGCAGCGTTGCCGGGGAGAGAAACACAGATACGCAGTATTTT
CDR3 protein: CSVAGERNTDTQYF

V gene: TRBV12-3/TRBV12-4
J gene: TRBJ2-7
D gene: TRBD2
CDR3 length: 14
clone size: few
CDR3 DNA: TGTGCCAGCAGTGCTAGCGGGAGGCTCGACGAGCAGTACTTC
CDR3 protein: CASSASGRLDEQYF

V gene: TRBV5-1
J gene: TRBJ2-5
D gene: -
CDR3 length: 14
clone size: -
CDR3 DNA: TGCGCCAGCAGCTTTAGCGTGATGGCAGAGACCCAGTACTTC
CDR3 protein: CASSFSVMAETQYF

V gene: TRBV20-1
J gene: TRBJ2-7
D gene: TRBD2
CDR3 length: 13
clone size: many
CDR3 DNA: TGCAGTGCTAGCGGACTAGCGGGAGACGAGCAGTACTTC
CDR3 protein: CSASGLAGDEQYF

V gene: TRBV6-1
J gene: TRBJ2-3
D gene: -
CDR3 length: 15
clone size: -
CDR3 DNA: TGTGCCAGCAGAGAAAATACCGGGATCACAGATACGCAGTATTTT
CDR3 protein: CASRENTGITDTQYF

V gene: TRBV5-1
J gene: TRBJ2-1
D gene: -
CDR3 length: 14
clone size: many
CDR3 DNA: TGCGCCAGCAGCTTATCGGGGACCTACAATGAGCAGTTCTTC
CDR3 protein: CASSLSGTYNEQFF

V gene: TRBV4-2
J gene: TRBJ2-7
D gene: -
CDR3 length: 15
clone size: -
CDR3 DNA: TGTGCCAGCAGCCAAAGGACGGTTAGCTCCTACGAGCAGTACTTC
CDR3 protein: CASSQRTVSSYEQYF

V gene: TRBV7-2
J gene: TRBJ2-3
D gene: TRBD2
CDR3 length: 15
clone size: few
CDR3 DNA: TGTGCCAGCAGCCCCCGGGGGGGCGGCACAGATACGCAGTATTTT
CDR3 protein: CASSPRGGGTDTQYF

V gene: TRBV5-1
J gene: TRBJ2-3
D gene: TRBD2
CDR3 length: 19
clone size: few
CDR3 DNA: TGCGCCAGCAGCTTGGATGCTAGCGGGAGACCCTCTAGCACAGATACGCAGTATTTT
CDR3 protein: CASSLDASGRPSSTDTQYF

V gene: TRBV29-1
J gene: TRBJ2-2
D gene: TRBD2
CDR3 length: 15
clone size: -
CDR3 DNA: TGCAGCGTTGAACTAGCGGGAGTCGCCACCGGGGAGCTGTTTTTT
CDR3 protein: CSVELAGVATGELFF

V gene: TRBV7-8
J gene: TRBJ1-2
D gene: TRBD1
CDR3 length: 14
clone size: -
CDR3 DNA: TGTGCCAGCAGCGAACGGGACAGCCTAAGAGGCTACACCTTC
CDR3 protein: CASSERDSLRGYTF